What follows are 4 T cell receptor beta chains derived from one specimen sequenced in a study of T-cell memory formation after mild COVID-19 listed by TCRdb under 2021. Receptors were amplified or captured by 5' RACE. TCRdb lists the instrument as Illumina NovaSeq 6000. In-frame beta chains were kept once TCRdb had trimmed the public reads at Q25 with fastp and called clones with MiXCR. Here each entry gathers all rows of one CDR3 protein and keeps the most common genes and DNA. A total of under 400,000 distinct CDR3 sequences appear in this sample, around a fifth of them only once. Around 13% of the sample is held by the ten biggest clonotypes. Sequencing input: PBMCs or a T cell subset sorted from them (not recorded which). The source is an adult woman who had mild COVID-19 (a few samples of this study predate the infection). The sample titles of this study are shuffled in the database, so cell type and time point are left out; the donor was told from shared clones.

This clonotype was recorded only once. The V and J genes are TRBV20-1 and TRBJ1-3; D not certain. Trimming took 0 bases from V and 0 from J, leaving 21 bases between them. The CDR3 runs to 19 residues. Per germline, CDR1 DFQATT and CDR2 SNEGSKA (reference sequence). CDR3 amino acids: CSARELRAERSSSGNTIYF. The CDR3 nucleotides are TGCAGTGCTAGAGAACTACGGGCAGAACGTTCCTCCTCTGGAAACACCATATATTTT.

The chain is built from TRBV4-1 and TRBJ1-6; maybe TRBD1 (5 bases). V was trimmed by 0 bases and J by 9 bases, leaving 12 bases between them. The CDR3 contains 15 residues. Germline V CDR1 and CDR2: MGHRA, YSYEKL. The CDR3 DNA follows: TGCGCCAGCAGCCAAGAAGGAAAGGGGAGTTCACCCCTCCACTTT. It yields the protein CASSQEGKGSSPLHF.

This clonotype has more than one count but fewer than ten. This chain joins TRBV4-3 and TRBJ2-3, with 10 bases identical to TRBD1. CDR3 size: 17 residues. The V gene's germline CDR1 is LGHNA and CDR2 YSLEER. V lost 2 bases, J lost 1 base, and 6 bases stayed unmatched. The CDR3 DNA reads TGCGCCAGCAGCCAATTTGCCGGGACAGGGGGCACAGATACGCAGTATTTT. As protein: CASSQFAGTGGTDTQYF.

The chain employs TRBV12-3 or TRBV12-4 and TRBJ2-5; the match to TRBD2 covers 8 bases. The length of the CDR3 is 14 residues. V dropped 3 bases and J dropped 5; count of bases not matched to a gene: 5. This CDR3 reads CASSFSGTRETQYF. For the CDR3, the DNA is TGTGCCAGCAGTTTTAGCGGGACGAGGGAGACCCAGTACTTC.